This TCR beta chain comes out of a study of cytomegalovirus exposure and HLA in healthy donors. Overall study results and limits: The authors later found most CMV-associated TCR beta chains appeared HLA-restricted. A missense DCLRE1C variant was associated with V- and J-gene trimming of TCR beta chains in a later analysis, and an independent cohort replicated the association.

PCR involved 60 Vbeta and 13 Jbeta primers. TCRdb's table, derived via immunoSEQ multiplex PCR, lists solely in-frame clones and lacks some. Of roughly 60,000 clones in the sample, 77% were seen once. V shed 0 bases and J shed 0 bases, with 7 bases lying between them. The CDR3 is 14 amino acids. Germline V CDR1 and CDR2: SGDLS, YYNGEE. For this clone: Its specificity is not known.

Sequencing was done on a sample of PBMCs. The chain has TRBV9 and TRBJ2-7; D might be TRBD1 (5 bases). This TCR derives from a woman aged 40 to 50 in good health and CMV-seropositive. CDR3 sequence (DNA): TGTGCCAGCAGCGTAGCGCAGGGCTCCTACGAGCAGTACTTC. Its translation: CASSVAQGSYEQYF.